A selection of T cell receptor beta chains follows, all from one sample in a study of cytomegalovirus exposure and HLA in healthy donors. TCRdb's table, derived via immunoSEQ multiplex PCR, lists solely in-frame clones and lacks some. The data show 120,000 or so clones, 10% seen once. The sequenced sample consisted of PBMCs. Every receptor here comes from a woman aged 18-30 years in good health and CMV-seropositive. Each CDR3 is given with its conserved first and last residue. Fields, in order: J gene, V gene, clone size, D gene, CDR3 DNA, CDR3 protein. D genes are given only for firm matches. Some rows mark clone size as missing; the rest say once, few, many or name a class of expanded clone.

>TRBJ2-1|TRBV7-2|few|TRBD2
TGTGCCAGCAGCTCTTGGACTAGCGCCTACAATGAGCAGTTCTTC
CASSSWTSAYNEQFF
>TRBJ1-3|TRBV30|-|-
TGTGCCTGGAGTAGACCTCTCGCGGACACCATATATTTT
CAWSRPLADTIYF
>TRBJ1-3|TRBV30|-|TRBD1
TGTGCCTGGGCGACGGGACAGGGGTTGGAAAACACCATATATTTT
CAWATGQGLENTIYF
>TRBJ1-4|TRBV18|-|TRBD1
TGTGCCAGCTCACCGACAGGGGGTGAAGGTGAAAAACTGTTTTTT
CASSPTGGEGEKLFF
>TRBJ2-1|TRBV30|-|TRBD2
TGTGCCTGGAGCGATCCTAGCGGAGTTTACAATGAGCAGTTCTTC
CAWSDPSGVYNEQFF
>TRBJ1-1|TRBV29-1|-|-
TGCAGCGCGAGACAGGAGAACACTGAAGCTTTCTTT
CSARQENTEAFF
>TRBJ1-5|TRBV7-9|few|-
TGTGCCAGCAGCTTAATGGGGGGTCAGCCCCAGCATTTT
CASSLMGGQPQHF
>TRBJ2-6|TRBV5-1|-|-
TGCGCCAGCGCCCGAGATTACTCTGGGGCCAACGTCCTGACTTTC
CASARDYSGANVLTF
>TRBJ2-1|TRBV5-8|-|TRBD2
TGTGCCAGCGAGCCAGGGACTAGCGGGGATGAGCAGTTCTTC
CASEPGTSGDEQFF
>TRBJ2-7|TRBV6-6|few|-
TGTGCCAGCACCCCTAGCGCCTTCTACGAGCAGTACTTC
CASTPSAFYEQYF
>TRBJ1-4|TRBV27|few|-
TGTGCCAGCCGTTGGGGCTTAAAACTGTTTTTT
CASRWGLKLFF
>TRBJ2-7|TRBV6-6|-|-
TGTGCCAGCAGTTGGCTTGCAAACTACGAGCAGTACTTC
CASSWLANYEQYF
>TRBJ2-3|TRBV7-9|-|-
TGTGCCAGCAGCCCGGGGGCAGATACGCAGTATTTT
CASSPGADTQYF
>TRBJ2-7|TRBV11-2|-|TRBD2
TGTGCCAGCAGCTCCCGGGACTATTACTACGAGCAGTACTTC
CASSSRDYYYEQYF
>TRBJ2-1|TRBV11-3|few|-
TGTGCCAGCAGCCGGGCTAGCAGCCATGAGCAGTTCTTC
CASSRASSHEQFF
>TRBJ2-1|TRBV5-4|-|TRBD1
TGTGCCAGCAGCTTGGGAGGGGGCAGCGGAATAAACAATGAGCAGTTCTTC
CASSLGGGSGINNEQFF
>TRBJ2-7|TRBV7-9|few|-
TGTGCCAGCAGCTTCTACGGGAACTCCTACGAGCAGTACTTC
CASSFYGNSYEQYF
>TRBJ2-2|TRBV7-9|-|TRBD1
TGTGCCAGCAGCTTAGCTCCGGGACAGAAAACCGGGGAGCTGTTTTTT
CASSLAPGQKTGELFF
>TRBJ1-4|TRBV28|-|-
TGTGCCAGCAGCCCTCCGGGGGATGAAAAACTGTTTTTT
CASSPPGDEKLFF
>TRBJ1-6|TRBV28|-|-
TGTGCCAGCAGTTTTTCTGCCAGGTCACCCCTCCACTTT
CASSFSARSPLHF
>TRBJ1-4|TRBV19|few|TRBD1
TGTGCCAGTAGCAGGGACAGGGGCAACGCTGATAGCGAAAAACTGTTTTTT
CASSRDRGNADSEKLFF
>TRBJ2-2|TRBV14|once|TRBD2
TGTGCCAGCAGCATACGACTAGCGGGAGTACTAAGCACCGGGGAGCTGTTTTTT
CASSIRLAGVLSTGELFF
>TRBJ1-5|TRBV19|few|-
TGTGCCAGTAGTACGACAGTCAATCAGCCCCAGCATTTT
CASSTTVNQPQHF
>TRBJ1-5|TRBV4-1|few|TRBD1
TGCGCCAGCAGCACCGGGACAGGGGGCATTCAGCCCCAGCATTTT
CASSTGTGGIQPQHF
>TRBJ1-1|TRBV7-6|-|-
TGTGCCAGCAGCCCCGGGACACCTGAAGCTTTCTTT
CASSPGTPEAFF
>TRBJ2-5|TRBV20-1|-|TRBD1
TGCAGTGGAAACAGGGGGGAGACCCAGTACTTC
CSGNRGETQYF
>TRBJ2-3|TRBV6-1|-|TRBD2
TGTGCCAGCAGTGACCGGGAGGGATATCGCACAGATACGCAGTATTTT
CASSDREGYRTDTQYF
>TRBJ2-3|TRBV19|-|TRBD1
TGTGCCAGTAGTATGCGGACAGGGATTGGCACAGATACGCAGTATTTT
CASSMRTGIGTDTQYF
>TRBJ1-4|TRBV6-5|few|-
TGTGCCAGCAGTTACTCGGTGGGGCGCGATGAAAAACTGTTTTTT
CASSYSVGRDEKLFF
>TRBJ2-7|TRBV29-1|-|-
TGCAGCGTTGTTAGATACAGCTCCTACGAGCAGTACTTC
CSVVRYSSYEQYF
>TRBJ2-7|TRBV7-8|few|TRBD2
TGTGCCAGCAGCTTAGGAGTACTAGCGGGCTACGAGCAGTACTTC
CASSLGVLAGYEQYF
>TRBJ2-5|TRBV6-5|-|-
TGTGCCAGCAGTCCGGCGGGACTGTTGGAGACCCAGTACTTC
CASSPAGLLETQYF
>TRBJ1-2|TRBV5-1|few|-
TGCGCCAGCAGCTTGTTCAACTCTAACTATGGCTACACCTTC
CASSLFNSNYGYTF
>TRBJ1-1|TRBV5-1|few|TRBD1
TGCGCCAGCAGCTTGAAAGGCACAGGACAGGGGGGTGAAGCTTTCTTT
CASSLKGTGQGGEAFF
>TRBJ2-3|TRBV5-1|-|TRBD2
TGCGCCAGCAGCCCGGGCCGGGGGGCAGATACGCAGTATTTT
CASSPGRGADTQYF
>TRBJ2-1|TRBV2|-|TRBD2
TGTGCCAGCAGTAGGAGCTCGGGACTAGGCCATAATGAGCAGTTCTTC
CASSRSSGLGHNEQFF
>TRBJ1-2|TRBV15|few|-
TGTGCCACCAGCCCCCAAAGATCTTCGGTCTATGGCTACACCTTC
CATSPQRSSVYGYTF
>TRBJ2-1|TRBV5-1|few|TRBD2
TGCGCCAGCAGGCAGGGACTAGCGGGAGGTTCTGAGCAGTTCTTC
CASRQGLAGGSEQFF
>TRBJ1-4|TRBV11-2|few|TRBD1
TGTGCCAGCAGTCCTTCGGACAGGGGGGATGAAAAACTGTTTTTT
CASSPSDRGDEKLFF
>TRBJ2-7|TRBV2|-|-
TGTGCCAGCAGTGAAGCGCCTCCGATAGTCTACGAGCAGTACTTC
CASSEAPPIVYEQYF
>TRBJ2-6|TRBV10-3|few|TRBD1
TGTGCCATCAGGGGGACAGGGCTAACCGGGGCCAACGTCCTGACTTTC
CAIRGTGLTGANVLTF
>TRBJ2-1|TRBV30|few|-
TGTGCCTGGAGTGCGGGAACTCTGAACAATGAGCAGTTCTTC
CAWSAGTLNNEQFF
>TRBJ2-3|TRBV5-1|many|TRBD2
TGCGCCAGCAGCTTTACGGGAGGCGGGACAGATACGCAGTATTTT
CASSFTGGGTDTQYF
>TRBJ2-5|TRBV4-2|-|TRBD2
TGTGCCAGCAGCCAAGTTGGTACAGCGGGAGGAGGTTGGGAGACCCAGTACTTC
CASSQVGTAGGGWETQYF
>TRBJ2-3|TRBV28|few|-
TGTGCCAGCAGTTTGATGCGGGACCACACAAATACGCAGTATTTT
CASSLMRDHTNTQYF
>TRBJ2-3|TRBV5-6|few|-
TGTGCCAGCAGCCGGAGCACAGATACGCAGTATTTT
CASSRSTDTQYF
>TRBJ1-4|TRBV28|few|-
TGTGCCAGCAGTCGGACTATAAATGAAAAACTGTTTTTT
CASSRTINEKLFF
>TRBJ1-1|TRBV25-1|-|-
TGTGCCAGCAGTGAATGGGGGCGAAACAGGGATGAGACTGAAGCTTTCTTT
CASSEWGRNRDETEAFF
>TRBJ2-7|TRBV4-1|-|-
TGCGCCAGCAGCCAAGATCGAGTCCGACAGGCCCTGCAGTACTTC
CASSQDRVRQALQYF
>TRBJ1-2|TRBV7-9|-|TRBD1
TGTGCCAGCAGCTTAGTGACAGGGACAGGTGTTCTTTATGGCTACACCTTC
CASSLVTGTGVLYGYTF
>TRBJ1-5|TRBV25-1|few|-
TGTGCCAGCAGTGAGCCGGGGAGGGGCGAGGGCAATCAGCCCCAGCATTTT
CASSEPGRGEGNQPQHF
>TRBJ1-1|TRBV27|-|-
TGTGCCAGCAAGTTGGGAGCACCCACTGAAGCTTTCTTT
CASKLGAPTEAFF
>TRBJ1-1|TRBV4-1|few|-
TGCGCCAGCAGCCAAGGGGCAGATGAAGCTTTCTTT
CASSQGADEAFF
>TRBJ1-2|TRBV5-1|-|TRBD1
TGCGCCAGCAGCCAACGACCGACAGGGGAGGGCTACACCTTC
CASSQRPTGEGYTF
>TRBJ2-6|TRBV5-4|-|TRBD2
TGTGCCAGCAGCTTTCTAGCGGGGCTCTCTGGGGCCAACGTCCTGACTTTC
CASSFLAGLSGANVLTF